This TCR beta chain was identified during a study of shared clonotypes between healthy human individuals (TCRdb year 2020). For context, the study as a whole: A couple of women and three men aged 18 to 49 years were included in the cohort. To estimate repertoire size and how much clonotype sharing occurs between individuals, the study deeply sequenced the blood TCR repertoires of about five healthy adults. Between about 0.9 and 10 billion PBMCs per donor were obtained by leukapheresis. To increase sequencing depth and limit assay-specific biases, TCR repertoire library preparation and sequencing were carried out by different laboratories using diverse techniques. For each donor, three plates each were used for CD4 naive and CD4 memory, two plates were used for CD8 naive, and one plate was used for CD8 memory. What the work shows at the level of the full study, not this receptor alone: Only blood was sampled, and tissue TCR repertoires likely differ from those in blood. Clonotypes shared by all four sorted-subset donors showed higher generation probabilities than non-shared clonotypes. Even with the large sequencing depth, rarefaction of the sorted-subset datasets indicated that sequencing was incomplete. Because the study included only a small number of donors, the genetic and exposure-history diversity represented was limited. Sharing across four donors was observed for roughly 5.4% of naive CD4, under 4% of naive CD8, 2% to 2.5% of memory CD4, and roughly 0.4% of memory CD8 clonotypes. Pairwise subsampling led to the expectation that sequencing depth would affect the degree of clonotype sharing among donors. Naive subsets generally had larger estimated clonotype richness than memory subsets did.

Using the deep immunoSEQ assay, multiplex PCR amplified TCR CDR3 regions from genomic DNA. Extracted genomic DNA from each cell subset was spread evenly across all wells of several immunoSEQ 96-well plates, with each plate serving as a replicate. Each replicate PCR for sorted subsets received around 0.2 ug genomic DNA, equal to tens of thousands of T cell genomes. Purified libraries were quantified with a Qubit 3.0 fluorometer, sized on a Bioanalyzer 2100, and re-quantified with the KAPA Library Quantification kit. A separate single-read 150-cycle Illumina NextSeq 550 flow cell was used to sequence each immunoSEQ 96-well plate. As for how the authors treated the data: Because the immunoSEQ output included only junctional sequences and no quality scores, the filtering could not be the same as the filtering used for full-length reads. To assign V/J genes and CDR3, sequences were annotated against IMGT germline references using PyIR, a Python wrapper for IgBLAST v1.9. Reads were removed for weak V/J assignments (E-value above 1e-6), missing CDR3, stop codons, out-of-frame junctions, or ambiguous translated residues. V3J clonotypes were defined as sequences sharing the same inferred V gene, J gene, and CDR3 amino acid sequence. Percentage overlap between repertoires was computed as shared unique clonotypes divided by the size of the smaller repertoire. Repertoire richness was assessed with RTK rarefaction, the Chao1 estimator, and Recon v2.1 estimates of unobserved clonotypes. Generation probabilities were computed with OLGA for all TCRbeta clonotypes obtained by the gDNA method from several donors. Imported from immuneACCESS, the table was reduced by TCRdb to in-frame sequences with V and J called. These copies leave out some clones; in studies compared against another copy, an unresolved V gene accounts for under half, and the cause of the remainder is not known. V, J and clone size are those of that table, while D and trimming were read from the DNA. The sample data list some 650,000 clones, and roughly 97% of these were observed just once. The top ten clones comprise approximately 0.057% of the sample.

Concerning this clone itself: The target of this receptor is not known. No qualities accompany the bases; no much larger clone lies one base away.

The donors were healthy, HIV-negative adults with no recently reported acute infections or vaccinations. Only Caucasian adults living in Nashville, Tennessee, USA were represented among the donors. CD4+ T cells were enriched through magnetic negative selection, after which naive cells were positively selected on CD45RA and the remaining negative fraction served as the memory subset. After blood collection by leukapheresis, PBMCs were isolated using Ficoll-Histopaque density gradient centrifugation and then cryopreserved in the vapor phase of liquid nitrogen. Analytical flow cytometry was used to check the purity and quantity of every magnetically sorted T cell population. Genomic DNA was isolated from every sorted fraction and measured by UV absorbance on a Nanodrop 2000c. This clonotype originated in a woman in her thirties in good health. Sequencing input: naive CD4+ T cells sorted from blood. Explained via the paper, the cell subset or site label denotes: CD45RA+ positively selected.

The DNA sequence is TGTGCCAGCAGCTTAGTGGCAGGGTTTAGCAATCAGCCCCAGCATTTT. Protein translation: CASSLVAGFSNQPQHF. This chain joins TRBV7-8 to TRBJ1-5; the D gene is possibly TRBD1, with 5 bases matching. The germline V gene yields SGHVS for CDR1 and FQNEAQ for CDR2. The CDR3 starts with the cysteine, ends with the phenylalanine, and has 16 residues. The entry retains the CDR3 DNA only, 48 bases that are in frame from base 1. V is pared back by 1 base and J by 0 bases, with 10 bases lying between the germline termini.